These T cell receptor beta chains were read from a single sample in a study of human T cells and chemical hapten exposure. In TCRdb, the RACE reads were re-called with MiXCR into one record per CDR3 protein. In the table there are about 46,000 distinct CDR3 sequences, around 4.5% of which are singletons. The material sequenced was whole blood. The origin of the receptors is a female donor in good health. Some clones in this sample may be carry-over from other donors' samples. CDR3s include the opening cysteine and the closing phenylalanine or tryptophan. D genes are given only for firm matches. The size field reads once, few or many counts, or a class when the clone is expanded.

V gene,CDR3 length,J gene,D gene,clone size,CDR3 DNA,CDR3 protein
TRBV7-2,16,TRBJ1-5,-,few,TGTGCCAGCAGCCGGGCCGGGGCGAGGGGCAATCAGCCCCAGCATTTT,CASSRAGARGNQPQHF
TRBV6-6,13,TRBJ1-1,-,many,TGTGCCAGCAGTTACTCACCGGGGATTGAAGCTTTCTTT,CASSYSPGIEAFF
TRBV18,12,TRBJ2-3,-,many,TGTGCCAGCTCAGCTACCCCAGATACGCAGTATTTT,CASSATPDTQYF
TRBV4-1,15,TRBJ2-5,TRBD2,many,TGCGCCAGCAGCTATCGACTAGCCAATGTGGAGACCCAGTACTTC,CASSYRLANVETQYF
TRBV18,15,TRBJ1-2,-,many,TGTGCCAGCTCAAGAACCCCTCCGGGTAACTATGGCTACACCTTC,CASSRTPPGNYGYTF
TRBV6-1,15,TRBJ2-3,-,many,TGTGCCAGCAGTGAAGCACAGGGTATCGCAGATACGCAGTATTTT,CASSEAQGIADTQYF
TRBV27,17,TRBJ2-1,-,many,TGTGCCAGCAGTTTTTCACGTGGGGCTGGCTCCTACAATGAGCAGTTCTTC,CASSFSRGAGSYNEQFF
TRBV12-3/TRBV12-4,13,TRBJ1-2,-,many,TGTGCCAGCAGTTGGTTCTCGGCGGGGGGCTACACCTTC,CASSWFSAGGYTF
TRBV29-1,12,TRBJ2-5,TRBD2,many,TGCAGCGTTGTTGGCGGGGGGGAGACCCAGTACTTC,CSVVGGGETQYF
TRBV7-2,14,TRBJ1-6,TRBD1,many,TGTGCCAGCAGCTCAACGACAGGGACCCCACCCCTCCACTTT,CASSSTTGTPPLHF
TRBV20-1,16,TRBJ2-5,-,many,TGCAGTGCTAGAGATCCCGGGGGCGGGGATCAAGAGACCCAGTACTTC,CSARDPGGGDQETQYF
TRBV29-1,13,TRBJ2-1,-,many,TGCAGCGTCCGGTCCACAGAATACAATGAGCAGTTCTTC,CSVRSTEYNEQFF
TRBV5-1,11,TRBJ2-7,-,many,TGCGCCAGCAGCTTGAGCGGGGAGCAGTACTTC,CASSLSGEQYF
TRBV12-3/TRBV12-4,12,TRBJ2-7,-,many,TGTGCCAGCAGTTTAAGGCCCTACGAGCAGTACTTC,CASSLRPYEQYF
TRBV6-5,15,TRBJ2-7,TRBD1,many,TGTGCCAGCAGTTACACATTGAGGGGGCTGAACGAGCAGTACTTC,CASSYTLRGLNEQYF
TRBV2,12,TRBJ2-1,-,many,TGTGCCAGCAGGGGACCACACAATGAGCAGTTCTTC,CASRGPHNEQFF
TRBV12-3/TRBV12-4,14,TRBJ1-1,TRBD1,many,TGTGCCAGCAGCCAGACTACAGGGGAGCCTGAAGCTTTCTTT,CASSQTTGEPEAFF
TRBV5-6,17,TRBJ1-1,-,many,TGTGCCAGCAGCTTGGGTTTCAGCCCGTACATTAACACTGAAGCTTTCTTT,CASSLGFSPYINTEAFF
TRBV7-9,13,TRBJ2-1,-,many,TGTGCCAGCAGCCTGGGGGGTGCCGGTGAGCAGTTCTTC,CASSLGGAGEQFF
TRBV2,16,TRBJ1-4,TRBD1,many,TGTGCCAGCAGTGAATCCCGGACAGGGACTAATGAAAAACTGTTTTTT,CASSESRTGTNEKLFF
TRBV20-1,14,TRBJ1-1,-,many,TGCAGTGCTAGAGATAACAGGAGAGGGGCTGAAGCTTTCTTT,CSARDNRRGAEAFF
TRBV7-2,13,TRBJ1-1,-,many,TGTGCCAGCAGCTTAATAGTTTCCGGGGGAGCTTTCTTT,CASSLIVSGGAFF
TRBV12-3/TRBV12-4,13,TRBJ1-4,-,many,TGTGCCAGCAGTTTGGCCGTGCCCGAAAAACTGTTTTTT,CASSLAVPEKLFF
TRBV4-2,15,TRBJ1-2,TRBD1,many,TGTGCCAGCAGCCAAGATATGACAGGGGGGTACGGCTACACCTTC,CASSQDMTGGYGYTF
TRBV18,15,TRBJ1-1,-,many,TGTGCCAGCTCCGACAATTCCCCGAGGGGGACTGAAGCTTTCTTT,CASSDNSPRGTEAFF
TRBV9,15,TRBJ2-3,TRBD2,many,TGTGCCAGCAGCGGGCGGGGGGGCGGCACAGATACGCAGTATTTT,CASSGRGGGTDTQYF
TRBV29-1,13,TRBJ1-1,-,few,TGCAGCGAGATCAGGAGACTGAACACTGAAGCTTTCTTT,CSEIRRLNTEAFF
TRBV19,12,TRBJ1-3,-,many,TGTGCCAGCTGCAGCTCTGGAAACACCATATATTTT,CASCSSGNTIYF
TRBV25-1,13,TRBJ1-2,-,few,TGTGCCAGCAGTCCGAATGGGCGAGATGGCTACACCTTC,CASSPNGRDGYTF